The clone carrying this T cell receptor (beta chain) was picked up many times. Its matching antigen is unknown. The data were obtained in a study of T cell responses to AZD1222 COVID-19 vaccine. Profiled with immunoSEQ multiplex PCR; TCRdb holds only in-frame clones, not every one. Of more than 65,000 clones in the sample, roughly nine tenths were seen once. Notes on the study in general: The donor group comprised mostly white British people and more females; the analysis possibly underestimated clonal diversity. Among AZD1222 vaccinees, only six or seven were seropositive at baseline.

The clonotype originates from an adult in good health. Material: peripheral blood, obtained on day 0 of AZD1222 vaccination.

The CDR3 here is CSVQGHYGYTF. The DNA for the CDR3 is TGCAGCGTTCAGGGCCACTATGGCTACACCTTC. The chain carries TRBV29-1 and TRBJ1-2; weak D call: TRBD1 (5 bases). The germline V gene has CDR1 SQVTM and CDR2 ANQGSEA. Trimming left V 5 bases short and J 3 bases short, with 7 bases between. The CDR3 is 11 residues long. Complete variable domain (other parts from reference TRBV29-1 and TRBJ1-2): SAVISQKPSRDICQRGTSLTIQCQVDSQVTMMFWYRQQPGQSLTLIATANQGSEATYESGFVIDKFPISRPNLTFSTLTVSNMSPEDSSIYLCSVQGHYGYTFGSGTRLTVV.